Given below is one T cell receptor beta chain in context. The antigen it binds to is not known. The source of the sample is a study of cytomegalovirus exposure and HLA in healthy donors (dated by TCRdb to 2017 to 2019). Context from the whole study: An earlier analysis of several hundred of the donors reported approximately 260 Gb of sequence data and about 120 million unique TCR beta sequences obtained from around 170 million T cells. An early release that covered 500 to 800 HLA-typed donors contained around 330 gigabases of sequencing data and 80 million or so unique TCR sequences. Of the approximately 400 genotyped donors, 65% to 90% fell in the genetic ancestry cluster associated with self-reported Caucasian donors. The study aimed to test whether signatures of past pathogen exposure could be identified by cataloging public T cell receptors. Using immunosequencing, the study profiled T cell repertoires from 500 to 800 subjects and related those repertoires to cytomegalovirus serostatus. A separate validation cohort of more than 100 different subjects was used in addition to the roughly 670-subject first cohort. To predict cytomegalovirus infection status, the study brought together high-throughput TCR immunosequencing, statistical association of individual TCRs with disease status, and machine learning. A later analysis re-examined previously published TCR beta repertoires from several hundred donors and added high-resolution HLA genotyping to investigate patterns of TCR occurrence. The later analysis used no new phenotypic data to find candidate immune exposures, relying instead on TCR beta sequences and their occurrence across donors. To decide whether each TCR beta V gene segment behaved as functional or pseudogenic, an earlier analysis of 587 of the donors relied on high-throughput TCR beta sequencing. Alongside the repertoire data, information on donor age, sex, ethnicity and CMV serostatus was compiled. In a later genetic analysis, genome-wide SNP genotypes for about three fifths of the roughly 670 donors were used, and that subset was treated as a discovery cohort. All discovery cohort repertoires had been generated using a single sequencing platform. HLA typing covered class I and class II loci at four-digit resolution. The number of donors typed differed by locus, with roughly 620-640 for A, B, C, DRB1 and DQB1, roughly 550 for DQA1, approximately 570 for DPA1, and some 440 for DPB1. Because of strong linkage in the cohort, roughly five DR-DQ haplotypes were treated as single units for association and clustering. Across 398 genotyped donors of the cohort, an average of about 200,000 unique TCR beta nucleotide sequences per donor were sequenced, and 15% to 20% of those sequences were non-productive.

The cohort comprised fewer than 700 healthy bone marrow donors. At the time of sampling, all cohort members were nominally healthy, though unrecorded immune exposures were likely present. The donor tested CMV seronegative, placing the donor among the 350 or so seronegative members of the cohort. A peripheral blood sample was collected from each donor, and TCR beta sequencing was performed on peripheral blood mononuclear cells. The Qiagen DNeasy Blood Extraction Kit was used to extract genomic DNA from the blood cell samples. The investigation overall reported the following: Because counts were too low, seventeen rarely observed V segments, including chromosome 9 orphons, were excluded from the earlier analysis of 587 of the donors. An association between a missense DCLRE1C variant and V-gene and J-gene trimming of TCR beta chains was found in a later genetic analysis and replicated in an independent cohort. Because HLA typing was unavailable for some donors at each locus, only the typed subset was used in association tests. Correlated functional status among segregating V segments might reflect linkage disequilibrium, but an unknown experimental factor could not be ruled out. An earlier analysis of approximately 500 of the donors showed that most TCR beta V segments appeared in productive rearrangements either about 90% or about 30% of the time, which broadly matched IMGT annotations. When HLA alleles, especially DR and DQ, strongly co-occurred, TCR associations were difficult to assign to individual alleles. Three of the identified cytomegalovirus-associated TCR beta chains were confirmed in vitro to be specific for cytomegalovirus antigens. In a later analysis, HLA-associated TCR beta chains showed more clonal expansion and lower generation probabilities than non-associated chains that were equally common. In a later analysis, 16,951 TCR beta sequences were associated with specific HLA alleles at a false discovery rate of 0.05. A further reported finding was that TCR beta sequences accurately predicted the HLA-A and HLA-B alleles for most subjects in the first cohort. In a later analysis, TCR association rates were found to vary across HLA loci, with the most associated TCRs seen for DRB1 alleles and the fewest for HLA-C alleles. Roughly uniform sequencing depth across donors was assumed in presence/absence analyses, although this assumption may not hold. The sequencing pipeline was judged likely to have produced a cluster of highly shared sequence variants as a technical artifact. While some public TCRs were present in many individuals, most TCR sequences turned up only very rarely across donors. In a later analysis, several top co-occurrence clusters were reported to appear linked to parvovirus B19, influenza, CMV and Epstein-Barr virus. Some IMGT-functional V segments, including TRBV6-2 and TRBV6-3, could not be distinguished by the 87-base-pair reads and were therefore excluded. Cytomegalovirus status was reported to be diagnosed by the classifier with high specificity and sensitivity in both the original and validation cohorts. In this cohort, only TCR beta chains were sequenced, and detectable features were limited by the absence of alpha or paired-chain data. The authors suggested that the approach could potentially be extended to other disease states and immunological phenotypes. According to a later genetic analysis, donors in an Asian-associated ancestry cluster had fewer N-insertions in productive TCRs than the roughly 700-donor mean. For the cohort, immune exposure information was limited to CMV serostatus. A total of roughly 160 TCR beta chains were listed by the study as associated with cytomegalovirus. Most CMV-associated TCR beta chains appeared to be HLA-restricted in a later analysis, and the HLA associations seemed to be driven largely by CMV exposure.

The CDR3 starts with the cysteine, ends with the phenylalanine, and has 15 residues. Only the CDR3 DNA stays, 45 bases, in frame from base 1. V loses 5 bases at its end and J loses 6 bases; junction bases beyond the gene matches: 9. CDR1 and CDR2 are drawn from the germline V gene: MDHEN, SYDVKM. Libraries were constructed by the immunoSEQ multiplex PCR assay. For the multiplex PCR, a mixture combining 60 forward primers for TCR Vbeta segments and 13 reverse primers for TCR Jbeta segments was used. The CDR3 region of rearranged TCR beta genes was amplified from genomic DNA with a multiplex PCR assay. Amplified TCR beta libraries were sequenced as 87-base-pair reads on the Illumina HiSeq System. In the original analysis: A later analysis counted about 80 million unique TCR beta chains across the 650 to 800 repertoires, and some 11 million of these chains were shared by at least two donors. A nearest-neighbor algorithm error-corrected the raw reads and collapsed the reads into unique sequences, merging closely related sequences to remove PCR and sequencing errors. V, D and J gene segments were assigned by aligning CDR3 sequences to IMGT reference sequences. For a sequence to be retained, a match of at least six nucleotides was required to both a V gene segment and a J gene segment. Rearrangements were called productive when the CDR3 lacked stop codons and stayed in frame with V and J; all others were non-productive. CDR3 was defined by IMGT convention, running from the second conserved V-encoded cysteine to the conserved J-encoded phenylalanine. In an earlier analysis of approximately 590 of the donors, sequences lacking an unambiguous match to a single V gene segment were excluded. In an earlier analysis of 500 to 750 of the donors, V segments were called functional above 56.7% productive rearrangements and were called segregating when the between-donor standard deviation exceeded 5%. A statistical classification framework was developed to diagnose cytomegalovirus status using the catalog of TCR beta chain sequences. A later analysis assigned V and J genes by comparing TCR nucleotide sequences with IMGT/GENE-DB human TR gene sequences. Using the TCRdist pipeline, a later analysis assigned CDR3 sequences along with most-parsimonious VDJ recombination scenarios. In a later analysis, each TCR beta chain was defined by its CDR3 amino acid sequence together with its V-gene family, and reads lacking a unique V-gene family were excluded. A later analysis removed 550 to 650 highly shared, low-generation-probability nucleotide sequences to deal with suspected cross-contamination and a sequencing artifact. In a later analysis, a clonal expansion index was calculated for each public chain from normalized within-repertoire ranks of inferred template counts. In a later analysis, generation probabilities were computed with a VDJ recombination model fitted to out-of-frame rearrangements, and the resulting probabilities were checked against IGoR. In a later analysis, TCR-TCR, TCR-HLA and TCR-CMV co-occurrence was scored with hypergeometric tests, and a repertoire-size bias correction was applied to TCR pairs. A later analysis estimated false discovery rates by permuting HLA or CMV assignments 20 times. A later analysis grouped co-occurring TCRs with DBSCAN, adding TCRdist sequence similarity when clustering within HLA-allele-positive subsets. For co-occurrence clustering, repertoires with fewer than 30,000 or more than 120,000 public chains were excluded, along with 5 or 6 repertoires with anomalous nucleotide sharing. TCRdb stores this immuneACCESS table with in-frame sequences only. Part of the clones is absent; in the studies checked, under half of the shortfall reflects unresolved V genes, and no reason is known for the rest. V and J calls and clone size are copied from that table; D and trimming were computed from the DNA. Per the sample table, the count is some 110,000 clones. 2.2% of the sample is in the top ten clones.

The receptor was isolated from a man aged 40-49 years in good health and CMV-seronegative. The material sequenced was PBMCs. The chain is assembled from TRBV28 and TRBJ1-5; the junction holds 8 bases that match TRBD1. The DNA is as follows: TGTGCCAGCAGTAAGTACCGGACAGGGCCTCAGCCCCAGCATTTT. Its translation is CASSKYRTGPQPQHF.